Following are 13 T cell receptor beta chains from one sample sequenced in a study of OX40 agonist ivuxolimab in advanced cancers. Assay used: immunoSEQ multiplex PCR; TCRdb lists only in-frame clones, some missing. The sample lists some 80,000 clones, about 87% occurring once. The sequencing used CD4+ or CD8+ T cells sorted from blood, collected in a trial of the OX40 agonist ivuxolimab. These TCRs come from an adult with an advanced solid tumor such as melanoma, head and neck, liver or kidney cancer.

V and J are TRBV5-1 and TRBJ2-6; D unclear. The CDR3 spans 16 residues. The V and J ends lost 3 bases and 0 bases respectively, with 10 bases between them. Germline CDR1 and CDR2: SGHRS and YFSETQ. The CDR3 DNA sequence: TGCGCCAGCAGCTCTTACCTCAGCTCTGGGGCCAACGTCCTGACTTTC. Protein product: CASSSYLSSGANVLTF.

The chain employs TRBV7-2 and TRBJ1-1, with 8 bases that match TRBD1. CDR3 length: 13 residues. The junction had 4 bases not matched to a gene; V was cut back by 5 bases and J by 5 bases. The germline CDR1 and CDR2 sequences are SGHTA and FQGNSA. The CDR3 reads CASSLRQGTEAFF. The CDR3 DNA is TGTGCCAGCAGCCTGAGACAGGGGACTGAAGCTTTCTTT.

The V call is TRBV7-2, the J call TRBJ2-1, with 9 bases matching TRBD1. This CDR3 is built from 14 residues. Germline V gene sequence: CDR1 SGHTA, CDR2 FQGNSA. Trimming cost V 5 bases and J 5 bases; bases outside gene matches: 4. CDR3 region: CASSNRQGDNEQFF. The CDR3 coding sequence is TGTGCCAGCAGCAACCGACAGGGGGACAATGAGCAGTTCTTC.

The chain has TRBV5-6 and TRBJ2-1; a possible D gene is TRBD2 (5 bases). Germline values: CDR1 SGHDT, CDR2 YYEEEE. The V and J ends lost 5 bases and 10 bases respectively, with 16 bases between them. The CDR3 contains 13 residues. The CDR3 sequence is CASRQTLAREQFF. The CDR3 nucleotides are TGTGCCAGCAGGCAAACCCTAGCTCGAGAGCAGTTCTTC.

V gene TRBV5-6 combines with J gene TRBJ1-2; no clear D. Trimming took 6 bases from V and 8 from J, leaving 11 bases between them. Germline V gene data show CDR1 as SGHDT and CDR2 as YYEEEE. The CDR3 contains 11 residues. CDR3 nucleotides: TGTGCCAGCACCTCGGGGTTCGGCTACACCTTC. Its protein is CASTSGFGYTF.

The chain has TRBV6-1 and TRBJ2-3, with no clear D. This CDR3 spans 11 amino acids. The germline CDR1 and CDR2 sequences are MNHNS and SASEGT. Trimming removed 8 bases from V and 6 bases from J, with 9 bases in between. The CDR3 spells CASGEVDTQYF. CDR3 DNA sequence: TGTGCCAGCGGCGAGGTGGATACGCAGTATTTT.

The rearrangement uses TRBV5-1 and TRBJ1-5, with D possibly being TRBD1 (5 bases). CDR1 and CDR2 (germline): SGHRS, YFSETQ. Between the trimmed V and J ends, which lost 4 bases and 6 bases, there was a span of 14 bases. The CDR3 is made up of 14 amino acids. Here the CDR3 reads CASSPGEGFQPQHF. The CDR3 region has the DNA TGCGCCAGCAGCCCGGGGGAGGGGTTTCAGCCCCAGCATTTT.

The CDR3 spells CASLGQIHNQPQHF. CDR3 nucleotides: TGTGCCAGTCTGGGACAGATTCACAATCAGCCCCAGCATTTT. The rearrangement links TRBV19 to TRBJ1-5, with 7 bases lining up with TRBD1. The trim removed 8 bases at V and 3 bases at J, leaving 7 bases unmatched. The CDR3 is made up of 14 amino acids. Germline loops: CDR1 LNHDA, CDR2 SQIVND (reference sequence). Supplemented by reference TRBV19 and TRBJ1-5, the full variable domain reads DGGITQSPKYLFRKEGQNVTLSCEQNLNHDAMYWYRQDPGQGLRLIYYSQIVNDFQKGDIAEGYSVSREKKESFPLTVTSAQKNPTAFYLCASLGQIHNQPQHFGDGTRLSIL.

The V and J genes are TRBV5-4 and TRBJ1-1; a possible D gene is TRBD1 (5 bases). The V end lost 4 bases, the J end lost 3 bases, and 13 bases lay between the germline ends. Germline V gives CDR1 SGHNT, CDR2 YYREEE (reference sequence). This CDR3 spans 14 amino acids. The CDR3 DNA reads TGTGCCAGCAGCCGGGGGGGGTCCCACACTGAAGCTTTCTTT. As protein: CASSRGGSHTEAFF.

V and J are TRBV18 and TRBJ1-5; 8 positions agree with TRBD1. The CDR3 has 14 amino acids. The J segment lost 6 bases and the V segment lost 4 bases, leaving 5 bases of the junction unmatched. Germline values: CDR1 KGHSH, CDR2 LQKENI. In DNA form, the CDR3 reads TGTGCCAGCTCACTGGGACAGGAAGGTCAGCCCCAGCATTTT. Protein sequence: CASSLGQEGQPQHF.

V and J are TRBV20-1 and TRBJ2-1; D not certain. The germline gives CDR1 DFQATT, CDR2 SNEGSKA (reference sequence). The germline V and J ends were trimmed by 0 bases and 11 bases, with 8 bases remaining between them. The CDR3 has 11 amino acids. Written as DNA, the CDR3 is TGCAGTGCTAGAGATAAGGAAAAGCAGTTCTTC. Encoded protein: CSARDKEKQFF.

The V call is TRBV7-2, the J call TRBJ1-5, with D tentatively TRBD1 (5 bases). Trimming left V 1 base short and J 3 bases short, with 7 bases between. The CDR3 runs to 14 residues. The V gene's germline CDR1 is SGHTA and CDR2 FQGNSA. CDR3 nucleotides: TGTGCCAGCAGCTTAGGACAGTTCAATCAGCCCCAGCATTTT. Encoded protein: CASSLGQFNQPQHF.

This chain joins TRBV5-6 and TRBJ2-2; D possibly uses TRBD1 or TRBD2 (5 bases each). The CDR3 contains 16 residues. Germline V gene lookup returns CDR1 SGHDT and CDR2 YYEEEE. With 2 bases removed from V and 1 base from J, the gap between germline ends came to 12 bases. CDR3 coding DNA: TGTGCCAGCAGCTTCCGAGGGGCCGGGAACACCGGGGAGCTGTTTTTT. Translation: CASSFRGAGNTGELFF. The entire variable domain, with the rest obtained from reference TRBV5-6 and TRBJ2-2, is as follows: DAGVTQSPTHLIKTRGQQVTLRCSPKSGHDTVSWYQQALGQGPQFIFQYYEEEERQRGNFPDRFSGHQFPNYSSELNVNALLLGDSALYLCASSFRGAGNTGELFFGEGSRLTVL.